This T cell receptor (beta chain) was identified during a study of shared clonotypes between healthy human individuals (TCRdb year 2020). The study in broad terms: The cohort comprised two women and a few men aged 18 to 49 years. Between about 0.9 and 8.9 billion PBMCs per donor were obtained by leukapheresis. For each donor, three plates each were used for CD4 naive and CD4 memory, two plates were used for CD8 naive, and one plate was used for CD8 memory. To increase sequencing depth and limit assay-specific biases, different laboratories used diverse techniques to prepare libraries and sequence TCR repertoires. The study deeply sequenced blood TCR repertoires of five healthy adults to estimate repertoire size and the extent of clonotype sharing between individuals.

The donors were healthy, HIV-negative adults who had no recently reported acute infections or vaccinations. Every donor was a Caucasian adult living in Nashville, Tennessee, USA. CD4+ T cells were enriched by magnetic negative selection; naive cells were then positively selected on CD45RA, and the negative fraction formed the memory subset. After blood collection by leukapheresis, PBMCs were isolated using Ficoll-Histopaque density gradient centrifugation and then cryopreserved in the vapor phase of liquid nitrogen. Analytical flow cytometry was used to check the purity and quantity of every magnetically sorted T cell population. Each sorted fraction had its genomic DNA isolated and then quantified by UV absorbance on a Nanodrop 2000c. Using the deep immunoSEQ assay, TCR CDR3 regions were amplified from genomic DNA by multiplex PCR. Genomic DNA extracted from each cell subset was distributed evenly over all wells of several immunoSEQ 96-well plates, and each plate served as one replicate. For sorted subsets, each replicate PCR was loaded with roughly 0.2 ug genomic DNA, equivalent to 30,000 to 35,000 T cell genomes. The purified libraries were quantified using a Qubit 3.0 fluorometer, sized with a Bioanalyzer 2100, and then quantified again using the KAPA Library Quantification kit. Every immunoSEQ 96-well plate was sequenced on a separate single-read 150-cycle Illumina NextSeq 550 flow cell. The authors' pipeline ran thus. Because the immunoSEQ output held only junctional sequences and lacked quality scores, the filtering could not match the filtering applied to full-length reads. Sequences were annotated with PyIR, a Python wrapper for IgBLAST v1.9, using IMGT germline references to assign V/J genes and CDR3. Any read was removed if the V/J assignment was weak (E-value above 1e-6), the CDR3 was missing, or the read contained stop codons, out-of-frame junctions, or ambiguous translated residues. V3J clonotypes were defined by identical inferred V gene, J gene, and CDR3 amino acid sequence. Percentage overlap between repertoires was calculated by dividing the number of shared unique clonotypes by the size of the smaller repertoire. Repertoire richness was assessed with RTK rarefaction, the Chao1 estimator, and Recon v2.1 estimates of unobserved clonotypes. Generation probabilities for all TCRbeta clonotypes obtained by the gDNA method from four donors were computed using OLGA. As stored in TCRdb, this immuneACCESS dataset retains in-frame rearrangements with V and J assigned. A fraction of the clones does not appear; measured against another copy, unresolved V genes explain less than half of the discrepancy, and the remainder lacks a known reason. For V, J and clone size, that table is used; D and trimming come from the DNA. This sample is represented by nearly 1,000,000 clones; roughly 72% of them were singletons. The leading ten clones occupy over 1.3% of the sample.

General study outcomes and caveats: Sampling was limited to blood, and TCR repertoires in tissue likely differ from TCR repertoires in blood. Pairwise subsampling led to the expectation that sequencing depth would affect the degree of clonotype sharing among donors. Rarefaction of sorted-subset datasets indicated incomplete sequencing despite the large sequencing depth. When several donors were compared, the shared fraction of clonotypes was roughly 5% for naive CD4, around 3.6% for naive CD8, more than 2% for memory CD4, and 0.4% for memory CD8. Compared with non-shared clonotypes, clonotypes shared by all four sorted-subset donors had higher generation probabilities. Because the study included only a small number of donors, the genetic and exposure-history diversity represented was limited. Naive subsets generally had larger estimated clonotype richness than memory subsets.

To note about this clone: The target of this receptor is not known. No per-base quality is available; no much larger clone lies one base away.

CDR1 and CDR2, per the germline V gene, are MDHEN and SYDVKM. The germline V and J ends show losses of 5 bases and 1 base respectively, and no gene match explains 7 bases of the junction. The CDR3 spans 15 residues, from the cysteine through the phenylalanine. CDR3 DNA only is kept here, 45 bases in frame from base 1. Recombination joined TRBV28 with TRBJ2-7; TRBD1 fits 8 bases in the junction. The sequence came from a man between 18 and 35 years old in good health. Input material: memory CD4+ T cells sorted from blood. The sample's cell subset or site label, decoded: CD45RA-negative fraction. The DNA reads TGTGCCAGCAGTGACAGGGGCACCGAATCCTACGAGCAGTACTTC. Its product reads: CASSDRGTESYEQYF. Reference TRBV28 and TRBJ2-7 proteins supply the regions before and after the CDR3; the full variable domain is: DVKVTQSSRYLVKRTGEKVFLECVQDMDHENMFWYRQDPGLGLRLIYFSYDVKMKEKGDIPEGYSVSREKKERFSLILESASTNQTSMYLCASSDRGTESYEQYFGPGTRLTVT.